The TCR beta chain described here comes from a study of blood T cell repertoires in COVID-19. Germline loops: CDR1 MRHNA, CDR2 SNTAGT. The CDR3 consists of 14 residues. V lost 7 bases to trimming and J lost 4 bases, with 13 bases between them. Original processing methods: Amplification with reference gene primers provided the estimates of nucleated cell counts. Here immunoSEQ multiplex PCR was the method, and the copy in TCRdb shows in-frame clones only, minus some. That table gives V, J and clone size, and the DNA gave D and trimming. The table shows about 160,000 clones, with 75% to 90% occurring only once.

Sample: peripheral blood. The chain links TRBV6-4 to TRBJ2-2; D not resolved. The source of this sequence is a woman older than 75 with active or convalescent COVID-19. The CDR3 bases are TGTGCCAGCATAATTGAAACGGGCACCGGGGAGCTGTTTTTT. This sequence encodes CASIIETGTGELFF.